This T cell receptor beta chain derives from a study of T cells after yellow fever vaccination. As for the study in general: For low cell numbers, libraries were made with SMART-Seq v4 Ultra Low Input.

Many counts were recorded for this clonotype. What it binds is unknown. Study-wide results and caveats: Weaker in magnitude, the secondary response showed a faster peak on day 5 versus 15. Contamination of FACS-sorted repertoires by abundant clonotypes from the bulk population could occur. Among all clonotypes, a small share was observed in both CD4 and CD8 compartments.

TCRdb reanalysed the 5' RACE reads using MiXCR and keeps one entry per CDR3 protein. The sample carries some 170,000 distinct CDR3 sequences, roughly 8.8% recorded once. Per the germline V gene, CDR1 is KGHSH and CDR2 is LQKENI. Between the trimmed V and J ends, which lost 3 bases and 0 bases, there was a span of 17 bases. CDR3 length: 18 residues. This sequence was found in a man between 18 and 35 years old who received the YFV17D yellow fever vaccine. The sample here was CD8+ T cells sorted from PBMCs, taken 45 days after the yellow fever booster vaccination. The V and J genes are TRBV18 and TRBJ1-4, with D maybe TRBD1 (6 bases). This CDR3 reads CASSPSVGGVATNEKLFF. In nucleotides, the CDR3 is TGTGCCAGCTCACCCTCGGTGGGGGGCGTCGCAACTAATGAAAAACTGTTTTTT.